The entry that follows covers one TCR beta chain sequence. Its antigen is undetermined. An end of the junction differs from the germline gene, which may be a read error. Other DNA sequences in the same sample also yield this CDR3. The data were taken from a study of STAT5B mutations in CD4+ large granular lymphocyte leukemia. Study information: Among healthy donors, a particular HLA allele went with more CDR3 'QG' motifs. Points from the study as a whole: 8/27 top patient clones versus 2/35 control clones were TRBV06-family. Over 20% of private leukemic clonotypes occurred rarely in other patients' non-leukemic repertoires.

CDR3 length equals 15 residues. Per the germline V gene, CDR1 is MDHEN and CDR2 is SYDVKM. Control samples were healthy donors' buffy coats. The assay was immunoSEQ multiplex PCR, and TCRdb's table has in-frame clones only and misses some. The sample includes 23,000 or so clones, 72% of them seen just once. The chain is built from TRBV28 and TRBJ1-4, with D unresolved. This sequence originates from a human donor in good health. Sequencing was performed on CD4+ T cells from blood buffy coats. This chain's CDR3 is CASSFGTVQSEKLFF. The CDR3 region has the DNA TGTGCCAGCAGTTTCGGAACAGTTCAGAGTGAAAAACTGTTTTTC.